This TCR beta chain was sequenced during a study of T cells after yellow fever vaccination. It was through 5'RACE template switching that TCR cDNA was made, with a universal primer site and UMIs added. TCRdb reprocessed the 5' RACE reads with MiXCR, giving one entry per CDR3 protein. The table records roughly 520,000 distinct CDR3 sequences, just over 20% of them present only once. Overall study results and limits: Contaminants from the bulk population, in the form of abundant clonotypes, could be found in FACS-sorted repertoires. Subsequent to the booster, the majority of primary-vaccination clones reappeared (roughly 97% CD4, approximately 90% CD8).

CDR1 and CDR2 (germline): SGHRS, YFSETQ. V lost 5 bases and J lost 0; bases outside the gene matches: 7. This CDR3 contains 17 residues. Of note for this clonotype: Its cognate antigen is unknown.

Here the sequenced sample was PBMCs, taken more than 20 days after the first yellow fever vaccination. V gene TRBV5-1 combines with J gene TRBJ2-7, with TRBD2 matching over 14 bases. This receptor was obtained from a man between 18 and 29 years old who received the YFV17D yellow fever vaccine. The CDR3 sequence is CASSSGTSGGRSYEQYF. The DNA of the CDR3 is TGCGCCAGCAGTTCCGGGACTAGCGGGGGCCGCTCCTACGAGCAGTACTTC.